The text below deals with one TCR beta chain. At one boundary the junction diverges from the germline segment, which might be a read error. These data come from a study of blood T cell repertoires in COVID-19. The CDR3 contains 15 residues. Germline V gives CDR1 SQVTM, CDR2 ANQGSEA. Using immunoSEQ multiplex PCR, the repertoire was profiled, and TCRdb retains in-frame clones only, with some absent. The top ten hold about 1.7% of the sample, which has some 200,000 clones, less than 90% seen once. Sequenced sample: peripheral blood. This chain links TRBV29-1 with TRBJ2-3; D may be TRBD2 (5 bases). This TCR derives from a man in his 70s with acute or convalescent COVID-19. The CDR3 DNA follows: TGCAGCGTAGAAGGACGGACCGGGGGCACAGATACGCAGTATTTT. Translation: CSVEGRTGGTDTQYF.